This TCR beta chain comes out of a study of T-cell reconstitution after alpha-beta-depleted transplantation in children (dated by TCRdb to about 2016). The study in broad terms: Using TCR repertoire profiling, the study followed T-cell immune reconstitution in a quantitative way in children after TCRalphabeta/CD19-depleted allogeneic hematopoietic cell transplantation.

From the cysteine through the phenylalanine, the CDR3 covers 13 amino acids. The only DNA kept is the CDR3, 39 bases in frame from the first base. Based on the germline V gene, the CDR1 and CDR2 sequences are MNHNS and SASEGT. Between the V and J ends, shortened by 6 bases and 5 bases respectively, the junction contains 10 bases. For this clonotype: The antigen this receptor binds is unknown. Per-nucleotide qualities are absent, and no much larger clonotype sits a single base away.

Library preparation was by PCR. TCRdb records Illumina HiSeq 2500 as the sequencer. TCR libraries were prepared with molecular barcoding, using unique molecular identifiers to normalize TCRbeta repertoire quantification. TCRdb cleaned the public reads at Q25 with fastp, built clones with MiXCR and kept in-frame beta chains. Duplicate CDR3 protein sequences are folded into a single record with the most common DNA and genes. This sample holds around 380,000 distinct CDR3 sequences; roughly 11% were observed only once. The ten largest clones add up to 4.5% to 6% of the sample. This specimen consisted of PBMCs from the stem cell graft donor, obtained from the stem cell graft. This TCR came from a human donor who donated a stem cell graft to a child with acute myeloid leukemia. The rearrangement joined TRBV6-1 to TRBJ2-2; D gene: possibly TRBD2, on 5 matching bases. The CDR3 amino acid sequence is: CASRGLATGELFF. The sequenced DNA is TGTGCCAGCAGAGGACTCGCGACCGGGGAGCTGTTTTTT.